This T cell receptor (beta chain) was identified during a study of T-cell reconstitution after alpha-beta-depleted transplantation in children. This clonotype was counted only a few times. The TCRbeta library incorporated unique molecular identifiers. TCRdb reprocessed the PCR reads via MiXCR and lists one record per CDR3 protein. The profile shows some 640,000 distinct CDR3 sequences, roughly 15% of them singletons. The V and J ends lost 3 bases and 0 bases respectively, with 10 bases between them. The CDR3 runs to 15 residues. CDR1 is SGDLS, CDR2 YYNGEE, per germline. The rearrangement links TRBV9 to TRBJ1-3, with D unclear. The sample here was PBMCs from the stem cell graft donor, taken from the stem cell graft. This clonotype originated in a human donor who donated a stem cell graft to a child with acute myeloid leukemia. DNA for the CDR3: TGTGCCAGCAGCGCCGACAAAAACTCTGGAAACACCATATATTTT. Protein: CASSADKNSGNTIYF.